The 23 T cell receptor beta chains in this list originate from one sample, sequenced in a study of T cell changes during pregnancy in multiple sclerosis. TCRdb's copy holds only in-frame clones and misses some; the assay was immunoSEQ multiplex PCR. The sample gives roughly 100,000 clones, 91% of which show up once; roughly 1.6% is in the top ten. Sequencing used peripheral blood, obtained before pregnancy. These receptors originate from a female donor with multiple sclerosis, enrolled in a pregnancy study.

The rearrangement links TRBV7-2 to TRBJ2-6; 9 nucleotides agree with TRBD1. The CDR3 contains 19 residues. The J segment lost 1 base and the V segment lost 1 base, leaving 8 bases of the junction unmatched. Germline loops: CDR1 SGHTA, CDR2 FQGNSA. As DNA, the CDR3 is TGTGCCAGCAGCTTAGTTCTCGGGACAGGGTTGTCTGGGGCCAACGTCCTGACTTTC. Translating gives CASSLVLGTGLSGANVLTF.

CDR3 nucleotide sequence: TGCGCCAGCAGCCAAATGAGGGTACAAAACACTGAAGCTTTCTTT. Its protein product is CASSQMRVQNTEAFF. V usage is TRBV4-3 and J usage is TRBJ1-1; D gene ambiguous. Trimming left V 2 bases short and J 2 bases short, with 12 bases between. The germline V gene encodes CDR1 LGHNA and CDR2 YSLEER. There are 15 residues in the CDR3.

The gene calls are TRBV5-4 and TRBJ1-2; D is uncertain. CDR1 is SGHNT and CDR2 is YYREEE in the germline V gene (reference sequence). Trimming pared 2 bases from V and 8 bases from J, leaving 13 bases between. This CDR3 spans 13 amino acids. CDR3 DNA: TGTGCCAGCAGCTTCGCTAATCTCTACGGCTACACCTTC. Encoded protein: CASSFANLYGYTF.

This chain uses TRBV2 with TRBJ2-5, with 13 positions matching TRBD2. The V segment lost 6 bases and the J segment 4 bases; nucleotides outside the gene matches: 2. This CDR3 contains 14 residues. Per the germline V gene, CDR1 is SNHLY and CDR2 is FYNNEI. The CDR3 region is CASRTSGGRETQYF. DNA of the CDR3: TGTGCCAGCAGGACTAGCGGGGGGAGAGAGACCCAGTACTTC.

This chain connects TRBV5-4 to TRBJ2-3; maybe TRBD2 (7 bases). Trimming pared 5 bases from V and 0 bases from J, leaving 16 bases between. The CDR3 contains 16 residues. Germline lookup yields CDR1 SGHNT and CDR2 YYREEE (reference sequence). CDR3 residues: CASSFPGGPSTDTQYF. As DNA, the CDR3 is TGTGCCAGCAGTTTCCCGGGGGGCCCCAGCACAGATACGCAGTATTTT.

CDR3 sequence reads: CASSSPRGWGLFF. The CDR3 region has the DNA TGTGCCAGCAGTTCCCCTCGGGGGTGGGGCCTGTTTTTT. The V gene is TRBV28, the J gene TRBJ1-4; TRBD1 is a possible D gene (5 bases). The CDR3 totals 13 residues. Trimming took 4 bases from V and 14 from J, leaving 17 bases between them. The germline gives CDR1 MDHEN, CDR2 SYDVKM.

The V gene is TRBV29-1, the J gene TRBJ2-3; D gene unclear. This CDR3 region has 12 residues. Germline CDR1 reads SQVTM; CDR2 reads ANQGSEA. Trimming left V 8 bases short and J 0 bases short, with 9 bases between. This CDR3 is CSSVYSTDTQYF. In DNA form, the CDR3 reads TGCAGCTCGGTATACAGCACAGATACGCAGTATTTT.

This chain uses TRBV6-1 with TRBJ1-2, with D uncertain. Germline CDR1 MNHNS, CDR2 SASEGT. Between the trimmed V and J ends, which lost 2 bases and 5 bases, there was a span of 6 bases. CDR3 length: 12 amino acids. The CDR3 region has the DNA TGTGCCAGCAGTGAACAGGATTATGGCTACACCTTC. Encoded protein: CASSEQDYGYTF.

This rearrangement joins TRBV11-3 to TRBJ2-5, with 9 positions matching TRBD2. CDR1 and CDR2 (germline): SGHNT, YENEEA. The CDR3 runs to 18 residues. The junction had 12 bases not matched to a gene; V was cut back by 3 bases and J by 1 base. The CDR3 nucleotides are TGTGCCAGCAGCTTTTATTCGGGGCGGGGGGGCCTCCAAGAGACCCAGTACTTC. Amino acid sequence: CASSFYSGRGGLQETQYF.

This rearrangement joins TRBV7-2 to TRBJ2-1; the D gene is possibly TRBD2 (6 bases). This CDR3 region has 15 residues. Trimming took 7 bases from V and 0 from J, leaving 13 bases between them. The germline gives CDR1 SGHTA, CDR2 FQGNSA. The chain's CDR3 is CASTTAGNSYNEQFF. CDR3 in DNA: TGTGCCAGCACCACGGCGGGGAACTCCTACAATGAGCAGTTCTTC.

The chain employs TRBV28 and TRBJ2-5, with D hard to call. The CDR3 extends over 14 amino acids. Trimming removed 10 bases at V and 4 bases at J, with 19 bases between. In germline, CDR1 is MDHEN, CDR2 SYDVKM. CDR3: CATHSDTPGETQYF. DNA of the CDR3: TGTGCCACCCACAGTGACACCCCCGGAGAGACCCAGTACTTC.

The chain combines TRBV5-6 with TRBJ2-7; 8 nucleotides agree with TRBD1. Per the germline V gene, CDR1 is SGHDT and CDR2 is YYEEEE. J lost 5 bases, V lost 4 bases, and 8 bases had no gene match. CDR3 length: 14 residues. This CDR3 is CASSDGQGGHEQYF. Written as DNA, the CDR3 is TGTGCCAGCAGCGATGGACAGGGAGGCCACGAGCAGTACTTC.

Details on this clone: At one of its ends the junction is not consistent with the germline gene, which may arise from a read error. The chain links TRBV10-3 to TRBJ1-1; D is perhaps TRBD1 (6 bases). There are 14 residues in the CDR3. Per the germline V gene, CDR1 is ENHRY and CDR2 is SYGVKD. CDR3 sequence (DNA): TGTGCCATCACTGAGGACAGTGCCACAACTGAAGCTTTCTTT. Residues: CAITEDSATTEAFF.

This clone was seen only a few times. The gene calls are TRBV30 and TRBJ1-1; 8 bases are a match to TRBD1. Per germline, CDR1 GTSNPN and CDR2 SVGIG (reference sequence). The V and J ends lost 2 bases and 2 bases, in that order; junction bases with no gene match: 7. This CDR3 has 15 amino acids. The CDR3 DNA is TGTGCCTGGAGTTGGGGTGGGACAGGTAACACTGAAGCTTTCTTT. This codes for CAWSWGGTGNTEAFF.

V is TRBV6-4 and J is TRBJ2-1; 8 bases line up with TRBD1. Trimming took 5 bases from V and 10 from J; bases not matched to a gene: 4. The germline gives CDR1 MRHNA, CDR2 SNTAGT. This CDR3 comprises 12 residues. CDR3 sequence (DNA): TGTGCCAGCAGTCTTGGGACAGGCGAGCAGTTCTTC. Protein sequence: CASSLGTGEQFF.

The chain is built from TRBV30 and TRBJ1-1, with TRBD1 identical over 8 bases. V shed 4 bases and J 1 base; nucleotides not matched to a gene: 11. The CDR3 totals 16 residues. The germline V gene encodes CDR1 GTSNPN and CDR2 SVGIG (reference sequence). CDR3 nucleotide sequence: TGTGCCTGGATTCAGGGGGCGCATAGGGGGAACACTGAAGCTTTCTTT. It translates to CAWIQGAHRGNTEAFF.

The chain combines TRBV6-5 with TRBJ2-1; 13 nucleotides align to TRBD2. The CDR3 spans 15 residues. V dropped 4 bases and J dropped 7; count of bases not matched to a gene: 4. In germline, CDR1 is MNHEY, CDR2 SVGAGI. The CDR3 region has the DNA TGTGCCAGCAGTTCACTAGCGGGGGGGCCTAATGAGCAGTTCTTC. Protein sequence: CASSSLAGGPNEQFF.

This clone appeared a single time. The chain is built from TRBV28 and TRBJ1-2, with 8 positions matching TRBD1. V shed 7 bases, J shed 2 bases, and the junction held 6 bases outside the gene matches. Germline V gene data show CDR1 as MDHEN and CDR2 as SYDVKM. There are 14 residues in the CDR3. This CDR3 reads CASNLRGQNYGYTF. DNA for the CDR3: TGTGCCAGCAACCTCAGGGGGCAGAACTATGGCTACACCTTC.

This sequence joins TRBV5-1 and TRBJ2-3; the D is unclear. The V gene's germline CDR1 is SGHRS and CDR2 YFSETQ. This CDR3 is built from 14 residues. V gave up 0 bases and J gave up 5 bases, with 10 bases separating them. CDR3 region: CASSLGRVEDTQYF. CDR3 DNA: TGCGCCAGCAGCTTGGGTCGGGTTGAAGATACGCAGTATTTT.

V and J are TRBV10-3 and TRBJ2-2, with TRBD1 as a possible D gene (6 bases). This CDR3 is built from 16 residues. Deletions cut 2 bases from V and 7 bases from J, with 17 bases between. Germline V gives CDR1 ENHRY, CDR2 SYGVKD. The CDR3 sequence: CAISETSGTFNGELFF. The CDR3 bases are TGTGCCATCAGTGAGACCTCCGGGACATTCAACGGGGAGCTGTTTTTT.

The V and J genes are TRBV5-1 and TRBJ2-7; TRBD1 aligns across 7 bases. V was clipped by 3 bases and J by 3 bases; unmatched bases: 6. The germline V gene encodes CDR1 SGHRS and CDR2 YFSETQ. The CDR3 has 14 amino acids. Written as DNA, the CDR3 is TGCGCCAGCAGCTCCGGACAGGCACTCTACGAGCAGTACTTC. Translating it yields CASSSGQALYEQYF.

This rearrangement joins TRBV9 to TRBJ2-1; maybe TRBD2 (6 bases). Germline assignment: CDR1 SGDLS and CDR2 YYNGEE. V gave up 4 bases and J gave up 7 bases, with 18 bases separating them. This CDR3 has 15 amino acids. The CDR3, as DNA: TGTGCCAGCAGCCCCCTCCCGCGGGACGGTAATGAGCAGTTCTTC. Amino acid sequence: CASSPLPRDGNEQFF.

The chain employs TRBV28 and TRBJ2-1, with a possible D match to TRBD2 (6 bases). The germline V gene has CDR1 MDHEN and CDR2 SYDVKM. CDR3 length: 14 residues. V was shortened by 5 bases and J by 1 base, with 9 bases between the two germline ends. The CDR3 loop is CASSLASSYNEQFF. DNA for the CDR3: TGTGCCAGCAGTCTAGCGTCATCCTACAATGAGCAGTTCTTC.